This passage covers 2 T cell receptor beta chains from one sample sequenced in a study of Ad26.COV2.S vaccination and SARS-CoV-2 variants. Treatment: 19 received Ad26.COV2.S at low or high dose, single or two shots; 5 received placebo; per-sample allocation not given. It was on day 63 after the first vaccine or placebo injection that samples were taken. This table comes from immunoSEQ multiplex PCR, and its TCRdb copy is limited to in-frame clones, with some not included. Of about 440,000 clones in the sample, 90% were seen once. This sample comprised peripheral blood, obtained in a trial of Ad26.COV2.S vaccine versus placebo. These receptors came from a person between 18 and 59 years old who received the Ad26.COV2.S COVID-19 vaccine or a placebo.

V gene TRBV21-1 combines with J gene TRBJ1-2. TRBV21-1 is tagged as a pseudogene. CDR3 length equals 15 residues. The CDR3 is CASSGTHRRTNGYTF. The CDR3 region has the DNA TGTGCCAGCAGCGGGACCCACAGAAGGACTAATGGCTACACCTTC.

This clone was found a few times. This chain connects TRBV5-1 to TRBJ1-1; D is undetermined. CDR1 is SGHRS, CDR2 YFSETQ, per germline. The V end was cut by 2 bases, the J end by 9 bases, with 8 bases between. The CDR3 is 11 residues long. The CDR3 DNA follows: TGCGCCAGCAGCTTAGCGGGTCAAGCTTTCTTT. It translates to CASSLAGQAFF.